The clone carrying this TCR beta chain occurred once. As processed by the authors: Using reference gene primer amplification, nucleated cell counts were estimated. Sequencing used immunoSEQ multiplex PCR; TCRdb keeps in-frame clones, though not all of them. Clonal size and the V and J genes are those of that table, whereas D and trimming came from the DNA. Of approximately 150,000 clones listed, more than 70% are singletons. The entry originates in a study of blood T cell repertoires in COVID-19. Source material: peripheral blood. This TCR was sampled from a man in his sixties with acute or convalescent COVID-19.

CDR3 region: CATSDLTGGVDTQYF. The CDR3 coding sequence is TGTGCCACCAGTGATCTGACAGGGGGCGTAGATACGCAGTATTTT. This chain joins TRBV24-1 and TRBJ2-3; 10 positions match TRBD1. This CDR3 spans 15 amino acids. Looked up from germline, CDR1 is KGHDR and CDR2 is SFDVKD. J lost 5 bases, V lost 3 bases, and 4 bases had no gene match.